Following are 13 T cell receptor beta chains from one sample sequenced in a study of T cells of healthy individuals. Each CDR3 protein is one row after TCRdb ran MiXCR on the 5' RACE reads. Of 55,000 to 65,000 distinct CDR3 sequences in the sample, roughly 16% were seen once. The source of these receptors is a human donor in good health.

This chain uses TRBV6-2 or TRBV6-3 with TRBJ2-7; 10 nucleotides match TRBD2. This CDR3 spans 14 amino acids. The junction had 3 bases not matched to a gene; V was cut back by 4 bases and J by 3 bases. Germline V CDR1 and CDR2: MNHEY, SVGEGT. CDR3 DNA: TGTGCCAGCAGTTTACTAGCGGGACGCTACGAGCAGTACTTC. It codes for CASSLLAGRYEQYF.

This clonotype is labeled medium-sized. This chain uses TRBV7-9 with TRBJ2-7; perhaps TRBD2 as D (5 bases). There are 14 residues in the CDR3. CDR1 and CDR2 from the germline V gene are SEHNR and FQNEAQ (reference sequence). Trimming removed 5 bases from V and 12 bases from J, with 23 bases in between. CDR3 in amino acids: CASSRETDGSYPYF. As DNA, the CDR3 is TGTGCCAGCAGCCGGGAAACGGACGGATCCTATCCGTACTTC. The entire variable domain, with the rest obtained from reference TRBV7-9 and TRBJ2-7, is as follows: DTGVSQNPRHKITKRGQNVTFRCDPISEHNRLYWYRQTLGQGPEFLTYFQNEAQLEKSRLLSDRFSAERPKGSFSTLEIQRTEQGDSAMYLCASSRETDGSYPYFGPGTRLTVT.

The chain carries TRBV28 and TRBJ1-2, with a possible D match to TRBD1 (5 bases). Trimming stripped 6 bases from V and 4 bases from J, with 12 bases between. The CDR3 covers 13 residues. Germline lookup yields CDR1 MDHEN and CDR2 SYDVKM. Here the CDR3 DNA reads TGTGCCAGCAGCACAGGCTATGCCTATGGCTACACCTTC. Amino acid sequence: CASSTGYAYGYTF.

This clonotype was observed a few times. The rearrangement uses TRBV7-9 and TRBJ2-3; 7 bases map to TRBD1. The CDR3 is 12 amino acids. The trim removed 9 bases at V and 3 bases at J, leaving 3 bases unmatched. Germline loops: CDR1 SEHNR, CDR2 FQNEAQ (reference sequence). CDR3: CASRQGTDTQYF. The CDR3 DNA reads as TGTGCCAGTCGACAGGGTACAGATACGCAGTATTTT.

This chain joins TRBV7-8 and TRBJ1-4; perhaps TRBD1 as D (6 bases). The CDR3 has 12 residues. The germline CDR1 and CDR2 sequences are SGHVS and FQNEAQ. V was clipped by 5 bases and J by 8 bases, with 9 bases between them. Here the CDR3 reads CASSIQGEKLFF. In nucleotides, the CDR3 is TGTGCCAGCAGCATACAGGGAGAAAAACTGTTTTTT.

This clonotype was seen repeatedly, ten times or more. V usage is TRBV5-1 and J usage is TRBJ1-5, with 7 bases lining up with TRBD1. V lost 2 bases, J lost 2 bases, and 1 base stayed unmatched. The germline CDR1 and CDR2 sequences are SGHRS and YFSETQ. The CDR3 covers 14 residues. This CDR3 reads CASSFGTGNQPQHF. The CDR3 DNA sequence: TGCGCCAGCAGCTTTGGGACAGGCAATCAGCCCCAGCATTTT.

The table lists this clonotype with a few counts. The CDR3 loop reads CASSRRDRESEKLFF. For the CDR3, the DNA is TGTGCCAGCTCCCGACGGGACAGGGAAAGTGAAAAACTGTTTTTT. The chain has TRBV18 and TRBJ1-4; 9 bases align to TRBD1. Germline CDR1 reads KGHSH; CDR2 reads LQKENI. The CDR3 loop spans 15 amino acids. The trim removed 6 bases at V and 7 bases at J, leaving 9 bases unmatched.

The chain combines TRBV11-2 with TRBJ2-3; 16 bases agree with TRBD2. Looked up from germline, CDR1 is SGHAT and CDR2 is FQNNGV. The CDR3 covers 18 residues. Losses at the gene ends were 2 bases for V and 5 bases for J; bases not matched to a gene: 7. The CDR3 DNA reads TGTGCCAGCAGCTTACAGGGACTAGCGGGGGGGGAAGGAGATACGCAGTATTTT. It is translated as CASSLQGLAGGEGDTQYF.

This clonotype showed up just a few times. The chain uses TRBV20-1 and TRBJ2-5; maybe TRBD2 (6 bases). In germline, CDR1 is DFQATT, CDR2 SNEGSKA (reference sequence). The CDR3 is made up of 12 amino acids. V shed 6 bases and J shed 5 bases, with 13 bases lying between them. The CDR3 loop reads CSATGLRETQYF. DNA of the CDR3: TGCAGTGCCACGGGACTCCGGGAGACCCAGTACTTC.

The rearrangement joins TRBV5-5 to TRBJ2-4, with D hard to call. Between the trimmed V and J ends, which lost 3 bases and 0 bases, there was a span of 7 bases. Germline V gives CDR1 SGHKS, CDR2 YYEKEE (reference sequence). This CDR3 has 14 amino acids. CDR3 residues: CASSSPVAKNIQYF. CDR3 sequence (DNA): TGTGCCAGCAGCTCTCCTGTAGCCAAAAACATTCAGTACTTC.

The V and J genes are TRBV29-1 and TRBJ2-4; TRBD2 is a possible D gene (5 bases). The CDR3 is made up of 16 amino acids. The germline gives CDR1 SQVTM, CDR2 ANQGSEA. The V gene lost 7 bases and the J gene lost 0 bases, with 19 bases spanning the gap. CDR3 region: CSAQISGLGAKNIQYF. The CDR3 DNA reads as TGCAGCGCTCAGATCTCCGGACTGGGAGCCAAAAACATTCAGTACTTC.

This clonotype was observed at least ten times. The V call is TRBV28, the J call TRBJ2-5, with D perhaps assigned TRBD1 or TRBD2 (5 bases each). Germline V CDR1 and CDR2: MDHEN, SYDVKM. Trimming pared 6 bases from V and 1 base from J, leaving 15 bases between. This CDR3 has 15 residues. The DNA of the CDR3 is TGTGCCAGCAGGTCCTCGGGACGCCTCCAAGAGACCCAGTACTTC. This codes for CASRSSGRLQETQYF.

For the CDR3, the DNA is TGTGCCAGCAGTTCCATAGCAACTAATGAAAAACTGTTTTTT. It yields the protein CASSSIATNEKLFF. J is TRBJ1-4 and V is TRBV12-3 or TRBV12-4; D not resolved. Trimming took off 4 bases at V and 0 bases at J, with 6 bases between the two ends. The CDR3 length is 14 residues.